This is a list of T cell receptor beta chains from one sample in a study of OX40 agonist ivuxolimab in advanced cancers. Only in-frame clones appear in the TCRdb table, and some are missing; sequencing was by immunoSEQ multiplex PCR. The sample comprises about 83,000 clones, more than 80% of which are singletons, and roughly 8.7% rests with the top ten. Sequenced material: CD4+ or CD8+ T cells sorted from blood, taken in a trial of the OX40 agonist ivuxolimab. The receptors shown here come from an adult with an advanced solid tumor such as melanoma, head and neck, liver or kidney cancer. The CDR3 runs from the conserved cysteine through the conserved F or W. A D gene is named only where the DNA matches it firmly. The size of a clone is reported for some rows only, either as once, few or many, or as a class for expanded clones.

cdr3_nt: TGTGCCAGCAGCTTAATCTCGGGGGTGCAGTTCTTC
cdr3_aa: CASSLISGVQFF
d_call: -
clone_size: -
v_call: TRBV7-8
j_call: TRBJ2-1

cdr3_nt: TGTGCCATCAGTGAAGTACAGGGGGTAACAGGGAACTATGGCTACACCTTC
cdr3_aa: CAISEVQGVTGNYGYTF
d_call: TRBD1
clone_size: -
v_call: TRBV10-3
j_call: TRBJ1-2

cdr3_nt: TGTGCCAGCAGTTACCGGGCCGATAGCAATCAGCCCCAGCATTTT
cdr3_aa: CASSYRADSNQPQHF
d_call: -
clone_size: -
v_call: TRBV6-5
j_call: TRBJ1-5

cdr3_nt: TGTGCCAGCAGTTACAGCTGGGCTACTGATACGCAGTATTTT
cdr3_aa: CASSYSWATDTQYF
d_call: -
clone_size: -
v_call: TRBV6-5
j_call: TRBJ2-3

cdr3_nt: TGCGCCAGCAGCCCCCCCGGGGGCGAGGGAAACACCATATATTTT
cdr3_aa: CASSPPGGEGNTIYF
d_call: -
clone_size: -
v_call: TRBV4-1
j_call: TRBJ1-3

cdr3_nt: TGTGCCAGCAGTTTCACGGTAAACACAGATACGCAGTATTTT
cdr3_aa: CASSFTVNTDTQYF
d_call: -
clone_size: -
v_call: TRBV28
j_call: TRBJ2-3

cdr3_nt: TGTGCCAGCAGTTTTGGGAAGGGGTACTCACCCCTCCACTTT
cdr3_aa: CASSFGKGYSPLHF
d_call: -
clone_size: once
v_call: TRBV27
j_call: TRBJ1-6

cdr3_nt: TGTGCCACCAGCAGAGACGACCAGAGGGCTTTCTTT
cdr3_aa: CATSRDDQRAFF
d_call: -
clone_size: once
v_call: TRBV15
j_call: TRBJ1-1

cdr3_nt: TGTGCCAGTAGTGAACGGACAGGGGGCATGATGGACAATGAGCAGTTCTTC
cdr3_aa: CASSERTGGMMDNEQFF
d_call: TRBD1
clone_size: -
v_call: TRBV19
j_call: TRBJ2-1

cdr3_nt: TGTGCCAGCAGCTCCGGGACAGGGATTCCACCCCTCCACTTT
cdr3_aa: CASSSGTGIPPLHF
d_call: TRBD1
clone_size: -
v_call: TRBV7-9
j_call: TRBJ1-6

cdr3_nt: TGTGCCAGCAGTGAGTTAGAAGGTGAAGAGACCCAGTACTTC
cdr3_aa: CASSELEGEETQYF
d_call: -
clone_size: -
v_call: TRBV25-1
j_call: TRBJ2-5

cdr3_nt: TGTGCCAGCAGTGAAGTTTGGGTGAGCAATCAGCCCCAGCATTTT
cdr3_aa: CASSEVWVSNQPQHF
d_call: -
clone_size: -
v_call: TRBV6-1
j_call: TRBJ1-5

cdr3_nt: TGTGCCAGCACCAGAGCCGGGACTACAAAAGAGACCCAGTACTTC
cdr3_aa: CASTRAGTTKETQYF
d_call: TRBD2
clone_size: -
v_call: TRBV7-3
j_call: TRBJ2-5

cdr3_nt: TGTGCCAGCAGTTTGGGGCTGGGCTCACCCCTCCACTTT
cdr3_aa: CASSLGLGSPLHF
d_call: -
clone_size: -
v_call: TRBV6-5
j_call: TRBJ1-6

cdr3_nt: TGCGCCAGCAGTCAATCGAGGTCCCCCCTAGGGTATGGTAGCAATCAGCCCCAGCATTTT
cdr3_aa: CASSQSRSPLGYGSNQPQHF
d_call: -
clone_size: -
v_call: TRBV23-1
j_call: TRBJ1-5

cdr3_nt: TGTGCCAGCAGCTCTACCACAGATACGCAGTATTTT
cdr3_aa: CASSSTTDTQYF
d_call: -
clone_size: -
v_call: TRBV7-6
j_call: TRBJ2-3

cdr3_nt: TGTGCCAGCAGCCAAGAGTCTAGATTGGGCACAGATACGCAGTATTTT
cdr3_aa: CASSQESRLGTDTQYF
d_call: -
clone_size: -
v_call: TRBV4-2
j_call: TRBJ2-3

cdr3_nt: TGCGCCAGCAGCCAGCCCCGGCTAGGGGGGGTTCTTGCCAAAAACATTCAGTACTTC
cdr3_aa: CASSQPRLGGVLAKNIQYF
d_call: -
clone_size: -
v_call: TRBV4-3
j_call: TRBJ2-4

cdr3_nt: TGTGCCAGCAGAGATGGACACCCCTATGGCTACACCTTC
cdr3_aa: CASRDGHPYGYTF
d_call: -
clone_size: -
v_call: TRBV6-1
j_call: TRBJ1-2

cdr3_nt: TGTGCCAGCAGTTTATTCACCGGGGAGCTGTTTTTT
cdr3_aa: CASSLFTGELFF
d_call: -
clone_size: -
v_call: TRBV28
j_call: TRBJ2-2

cdr3_nt: TGTGCCAGCAGTTTAGACGGATTCACAGATACGCAGTATTTT
cdr3_aa: CASSLDGFTDTQYF
d_call: -
clone_size: -
v_call: TRBV28
j_call: TRBJ2-3

cdr3_nt: TGTGCCACCAGCAGAGATTACGCCGGGGAGCTGTTTTTT
cdr3_aa: CATSRDYAGELFF
d_call: -
clone_size: -
v_call: TRBV15
j_call: TRBJ2-2

cdr3_nt: TGTGCCAGCAGTTACACGATGCAGTCACCCCTCCACTTT
cdr3_aa: CASSYTMQSPLHF
d_call: -
clone_size: -
v_call: TRBV28
j_call: TRBJ1-6